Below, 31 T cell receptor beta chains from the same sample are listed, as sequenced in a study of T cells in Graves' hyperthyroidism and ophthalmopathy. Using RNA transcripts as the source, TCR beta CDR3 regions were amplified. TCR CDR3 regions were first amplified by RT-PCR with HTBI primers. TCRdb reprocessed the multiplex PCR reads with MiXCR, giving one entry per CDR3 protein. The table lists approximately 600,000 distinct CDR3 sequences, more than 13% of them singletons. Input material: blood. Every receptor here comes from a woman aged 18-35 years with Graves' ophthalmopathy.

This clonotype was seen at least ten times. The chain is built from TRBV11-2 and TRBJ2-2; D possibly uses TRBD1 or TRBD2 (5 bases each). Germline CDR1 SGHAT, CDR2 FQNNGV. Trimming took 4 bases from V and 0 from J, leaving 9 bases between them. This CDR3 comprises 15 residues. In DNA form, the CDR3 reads TGTGCCAGCAGCTCCGGGACCGCGAACACCGGGGAGCTGTTTTTT. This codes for CASSSGTANTGELFF.

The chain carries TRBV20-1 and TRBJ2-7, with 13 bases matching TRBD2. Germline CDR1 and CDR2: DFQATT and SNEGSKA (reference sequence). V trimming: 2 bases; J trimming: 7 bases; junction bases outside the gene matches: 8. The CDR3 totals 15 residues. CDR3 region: CSARSGLAGVWEQYF. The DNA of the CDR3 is TGCAGTGCTAGATCCGGACTAGCGGGAGTGTGGGAGCAGTACTTC.

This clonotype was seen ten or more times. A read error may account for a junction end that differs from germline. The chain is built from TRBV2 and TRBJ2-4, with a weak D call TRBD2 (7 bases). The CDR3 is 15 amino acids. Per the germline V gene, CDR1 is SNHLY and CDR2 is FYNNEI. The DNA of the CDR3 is TGTGCCAGCAGGGACCGCCGGGGGGCCAGAAACATTCAGTACTTC. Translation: CASRDRRGARNIQYF.

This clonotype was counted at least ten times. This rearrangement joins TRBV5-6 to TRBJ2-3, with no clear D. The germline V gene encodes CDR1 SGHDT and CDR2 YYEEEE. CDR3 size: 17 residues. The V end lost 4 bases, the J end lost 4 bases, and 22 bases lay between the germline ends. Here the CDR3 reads CASSLTGRNPYPDTQYF. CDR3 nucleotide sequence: TGTGCCAGCAGCCTAACCGGACGGAATCCTTACCCAGATACGCAGTATTTT.

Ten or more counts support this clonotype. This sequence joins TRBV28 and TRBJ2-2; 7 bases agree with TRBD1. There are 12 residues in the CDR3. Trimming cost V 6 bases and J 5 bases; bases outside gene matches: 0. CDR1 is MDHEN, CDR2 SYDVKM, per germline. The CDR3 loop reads CASRTGTGELFF. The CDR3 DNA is TGTGCCAGCAGGACAGGGACCGGGGAGCTGTTTTTT.

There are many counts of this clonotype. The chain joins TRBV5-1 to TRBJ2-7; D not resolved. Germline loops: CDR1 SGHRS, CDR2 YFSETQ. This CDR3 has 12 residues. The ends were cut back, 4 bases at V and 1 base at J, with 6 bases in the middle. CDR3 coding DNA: TGCGCCAGCAGCAAGGTGTCCTACGAGCAGTACTTC. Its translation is CASSKVSYEQYF. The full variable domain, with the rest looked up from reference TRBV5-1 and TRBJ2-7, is KAGVTQTPRYLIKTRGQQVTLSCSPISGHRSVSWYQQTPGQGLQFLFEYFSETQRNKGNFPGRFSGRQFSNSRSEMNVSTLELGDSALYLCASSKVSYEQYFGPGTRLTVT.

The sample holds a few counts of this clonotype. CDR3 residues: CASRNQAGIYNEQFF. CDR3 in DNA: TGTGCCAGTAGGAACCAAGCGGGGATCTACAATGAGCAGTTCTTC. The gene calls are TRBV19 and TRBJ2-1; TRBD2 matches at 7 bases. With V trimmed by 6 bases and J by 3 bases, 8 bases remained unmatched. There are 15 residues in the CDR3. Germline V gene data show CDR1 as LNHDA and CDR2 as SQIVND (reference sequence).

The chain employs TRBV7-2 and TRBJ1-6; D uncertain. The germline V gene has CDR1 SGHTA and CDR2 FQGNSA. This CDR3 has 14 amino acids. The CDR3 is CGSSSGLYNSPLHF. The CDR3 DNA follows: TGTGGGAGCAGCTCCGGATTATATAATTCACCCCTCCACTTT. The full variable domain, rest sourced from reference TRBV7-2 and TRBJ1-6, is GAGVSQSPSNKVTEKGKDVELRCDPISGHTALYWYRQSLGQGLEFLIYFQGNSAPDKSGLPSDRFSAERTGGSVSTLTIQRTQQEDSAVYLCGSSSGLYNSPLHFGNGTRLTVT.

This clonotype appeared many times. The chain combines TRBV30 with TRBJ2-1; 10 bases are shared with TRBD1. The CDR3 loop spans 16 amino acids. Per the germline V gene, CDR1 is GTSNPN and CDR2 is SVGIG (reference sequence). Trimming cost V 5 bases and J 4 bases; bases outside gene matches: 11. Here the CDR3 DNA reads TGTGCCTGGTTCCGTCCTGACAGGGGGCGATACAATGAGCAGTTCTTC. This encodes CAWFRPDRGRYNEQFF.

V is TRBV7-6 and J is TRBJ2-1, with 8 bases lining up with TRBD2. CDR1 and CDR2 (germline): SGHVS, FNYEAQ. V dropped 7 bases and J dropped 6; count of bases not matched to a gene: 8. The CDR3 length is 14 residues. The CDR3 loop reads CASTFGLASNEQFF. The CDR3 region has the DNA TGTGCCAGCACCTTCGGACTAGCTTCCAATGAGCAGTTCTTC.

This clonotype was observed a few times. CDR3 sequence reads: CASSPLGPGHIYGYTF. CDR3 DNA sequence: TGTGCCAGTAGCCCTCTAGGGCCAGGGCATATCTATGGCTACACCTTC. This chain links TRBV19 with TRBJ1-2; tentative D call: TRBD1 (5 bases). The CDR3 is made up of 16 amino acids. Germline CDR1 LNHDA, CDR2 SQIVND (reference sequence). Deletions cut 6 bases from V and 4 bases from J, with 21 bases between.

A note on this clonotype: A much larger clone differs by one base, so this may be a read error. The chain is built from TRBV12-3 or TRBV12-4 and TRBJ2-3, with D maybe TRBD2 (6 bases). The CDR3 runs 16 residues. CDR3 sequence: CVTRGTGSQFTDTQYF. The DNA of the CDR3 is TGTGTCACCCGGGGAACCGGGAGCCAATTCACAGATACGCAGTATTTT.

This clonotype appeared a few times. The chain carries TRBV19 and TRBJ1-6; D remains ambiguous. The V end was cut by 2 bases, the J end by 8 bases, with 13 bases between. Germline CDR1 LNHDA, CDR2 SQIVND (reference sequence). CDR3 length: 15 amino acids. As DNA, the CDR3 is TGTGCCAGTAGTATAAGCGATGCGTTGGATTCACCCCTCCACTTT. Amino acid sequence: CASSISDALDSPLHF.

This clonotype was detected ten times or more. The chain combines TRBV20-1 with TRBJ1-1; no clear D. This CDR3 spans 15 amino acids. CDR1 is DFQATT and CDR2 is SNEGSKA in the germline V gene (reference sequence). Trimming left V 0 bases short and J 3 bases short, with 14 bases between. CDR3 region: CSARDGFSSYTEAFF. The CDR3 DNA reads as TGCAGTGCTAGAGATGGGTTTAGCTCATACACTGAAGCTTTCTTT.

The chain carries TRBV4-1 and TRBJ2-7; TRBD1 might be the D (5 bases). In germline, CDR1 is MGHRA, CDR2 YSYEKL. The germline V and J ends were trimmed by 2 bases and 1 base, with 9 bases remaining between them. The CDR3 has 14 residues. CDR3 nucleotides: TGCGCCAGCAGCCAATATACAGGTTCCTACGAGCAGTACTTC. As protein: CASSQYTGSYEQYF.

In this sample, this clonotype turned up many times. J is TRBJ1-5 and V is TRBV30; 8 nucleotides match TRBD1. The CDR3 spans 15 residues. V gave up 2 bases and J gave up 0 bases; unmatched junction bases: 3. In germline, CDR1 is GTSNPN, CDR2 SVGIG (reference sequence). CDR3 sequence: CAWSQDRGSNQPQHF. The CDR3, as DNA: TGTGCCTGGAGTCAAGACAGGGGTAGCAATCAGCCCCAGCATTTT.

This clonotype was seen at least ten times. The CDR3 region has the DNA TGTGCCAGCAGCGGCCCTGCGGGGACGAACACCGGGGAGCTGTTTTTT. Amino acids: CASSGPAGTNTGELFF. The V gene is TRBV13, the J gene TRBJ2-2; D might be TRBD2 (6 bases). Germline V gives CDR1 PRHDT, CDR2 FYEKMQ (reference sequence). Trimming took off 5 bases at V and 0 bases at J, with 13 bases between the two ends. The CDR3 is 16 amino acids.

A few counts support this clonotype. The CDR3: CASSLWGGQGTYEQYF. In nucleotides, the CDR3 is TGTGCCAGCAGTTTATGGGGCGGACAGGGCACCTACGAGCAGTACTTC. The chain combines TRBV27 with TRBJ2-7, with 8 bases lining up with TRBD1. This CDR3 spans 16 amino acids. V shed 1 base and J 2 bases; nucleotides not matched to a gene: 7. Germline CDR1 and CDR2: MNHEY and SMNVEV (reference sequence).

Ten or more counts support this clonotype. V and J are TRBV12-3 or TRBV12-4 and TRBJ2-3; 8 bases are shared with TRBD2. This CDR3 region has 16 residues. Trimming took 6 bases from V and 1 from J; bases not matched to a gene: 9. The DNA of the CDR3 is TGTGCCAGCAGCCCTGGAGCGACTAGCGGCACAGATACGCAGTATTTT. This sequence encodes CASSPGATSGTDTQYF.

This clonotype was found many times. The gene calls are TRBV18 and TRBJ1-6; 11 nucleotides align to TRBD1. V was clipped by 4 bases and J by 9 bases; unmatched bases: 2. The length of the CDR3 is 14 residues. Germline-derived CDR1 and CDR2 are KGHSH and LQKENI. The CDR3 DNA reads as TGTGCCAGCTCACGGGACAGGGGGAGTTCACCCCTCCACTTT. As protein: CASSRDRGSSPLHF.

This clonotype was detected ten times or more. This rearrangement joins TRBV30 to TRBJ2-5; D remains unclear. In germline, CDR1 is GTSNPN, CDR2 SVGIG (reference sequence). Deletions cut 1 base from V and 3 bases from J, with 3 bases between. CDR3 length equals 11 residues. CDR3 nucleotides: TGTGCCTGGAGTGCAAAAGAGACCCAGTACTTC. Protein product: CAWSAKETQYF.

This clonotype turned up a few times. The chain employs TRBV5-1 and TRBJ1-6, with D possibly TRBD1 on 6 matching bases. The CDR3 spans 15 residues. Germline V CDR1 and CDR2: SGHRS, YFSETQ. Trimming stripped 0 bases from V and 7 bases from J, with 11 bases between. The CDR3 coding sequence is TGCGCCAGCAGCTTGGCCCGGGGGCTAAATTCACCCCTCCACTTT. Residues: CASSLARGLNSPLHF.

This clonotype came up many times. CDR3 sequence (DNA): TGCAGTGCTAGAGCCCTGGGTGGAAACACCATATATTTT. This gives the protein CSARALGGNTIYF. This rearrangement joins TRBV20-1 to TRBJ1-3; no reliable D call. The CDR3 runs 13 residues. Per the germline V gene, CDR1 is DFQATT and CDR2 is SNEGSKA (reference sequence). Trimming removed 1 base from V and 3 bases from J, with 7 bases in between.

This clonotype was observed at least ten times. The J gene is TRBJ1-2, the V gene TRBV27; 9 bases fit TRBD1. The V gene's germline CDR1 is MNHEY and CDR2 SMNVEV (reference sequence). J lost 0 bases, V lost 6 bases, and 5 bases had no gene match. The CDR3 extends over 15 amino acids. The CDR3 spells CASSYTGGANYGYTF. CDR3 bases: TGTGCCAGCAGCTACACAGGGGGCGCTAACTATGGCTACACCTTC.

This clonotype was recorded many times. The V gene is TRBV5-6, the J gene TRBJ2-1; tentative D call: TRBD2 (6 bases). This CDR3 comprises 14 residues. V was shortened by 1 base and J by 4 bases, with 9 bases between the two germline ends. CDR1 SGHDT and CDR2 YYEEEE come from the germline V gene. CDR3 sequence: CASSLKEGYNEQFF. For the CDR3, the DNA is TGTGCCAGCAGCTTGAAGGAGGGATACAATGAGCAGTTCTTC.

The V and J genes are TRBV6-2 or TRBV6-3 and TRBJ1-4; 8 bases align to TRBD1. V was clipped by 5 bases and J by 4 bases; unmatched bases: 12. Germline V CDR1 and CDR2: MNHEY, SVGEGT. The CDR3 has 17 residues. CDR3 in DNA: TGTGCCAGCAGTGCCCCGGGCAGGGGGCGGCTTAATGAAAAACTGTTTTTT. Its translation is CASSAPGRGRLNEKLFF.

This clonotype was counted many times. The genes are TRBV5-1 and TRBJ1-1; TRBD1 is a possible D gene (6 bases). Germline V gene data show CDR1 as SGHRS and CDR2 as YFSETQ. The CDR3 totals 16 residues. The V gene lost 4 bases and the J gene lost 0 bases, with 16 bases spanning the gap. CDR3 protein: CASSTRGGSVNTEAFF. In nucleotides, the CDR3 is TGCGCCAGCAGCACTAGGGGGGGTTCCGTGAACACTGAAGCTTTCTTT.

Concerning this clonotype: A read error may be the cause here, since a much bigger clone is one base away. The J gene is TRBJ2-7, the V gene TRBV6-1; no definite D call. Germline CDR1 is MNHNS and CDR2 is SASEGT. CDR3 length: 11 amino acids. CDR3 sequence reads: CASSEALEQHF. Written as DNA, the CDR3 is TGTGCCAGCAGTGAAGCGTTGGAGCAGCACTTC.

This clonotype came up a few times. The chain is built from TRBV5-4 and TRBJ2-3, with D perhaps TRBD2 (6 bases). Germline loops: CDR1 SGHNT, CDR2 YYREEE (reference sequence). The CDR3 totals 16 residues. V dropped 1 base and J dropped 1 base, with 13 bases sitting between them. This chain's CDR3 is CASSLSRGIGTDTQYF. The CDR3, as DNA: TGTGCCAGCAGCTTGAGTCGCGGGATCGGCACAGATACGCAGTATTTT.

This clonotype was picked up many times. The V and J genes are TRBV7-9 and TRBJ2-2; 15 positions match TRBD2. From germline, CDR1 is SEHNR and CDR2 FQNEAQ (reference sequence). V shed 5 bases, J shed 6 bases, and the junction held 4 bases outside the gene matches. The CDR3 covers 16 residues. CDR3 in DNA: TGTGCCAGCAGCCACGGACTAGCGGGAGGGGCCGGGGAGCTGTTTTTT. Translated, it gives CASSHGLAGGAGELFF.

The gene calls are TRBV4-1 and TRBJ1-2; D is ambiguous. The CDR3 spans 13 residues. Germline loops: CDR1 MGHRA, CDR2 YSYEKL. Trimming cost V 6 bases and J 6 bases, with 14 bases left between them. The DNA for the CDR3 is TGCGCCAGCAGTGAAATTAGCTCAAATGGCTACACCTTC. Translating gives CASSEISSNGYTF.